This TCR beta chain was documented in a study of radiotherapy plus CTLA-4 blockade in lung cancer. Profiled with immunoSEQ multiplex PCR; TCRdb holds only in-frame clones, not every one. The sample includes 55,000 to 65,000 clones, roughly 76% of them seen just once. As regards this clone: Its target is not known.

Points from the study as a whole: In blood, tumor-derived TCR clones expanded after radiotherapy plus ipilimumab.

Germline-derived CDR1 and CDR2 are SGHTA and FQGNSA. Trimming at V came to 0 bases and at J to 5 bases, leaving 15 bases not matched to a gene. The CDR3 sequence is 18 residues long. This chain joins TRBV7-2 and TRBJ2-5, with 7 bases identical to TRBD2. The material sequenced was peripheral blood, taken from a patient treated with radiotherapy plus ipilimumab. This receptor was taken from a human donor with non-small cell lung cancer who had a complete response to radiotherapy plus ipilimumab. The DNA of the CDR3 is TGTGCCAGCAGCTTAGCGCTTGGGACTAACCCCCGGGGGGAGACCCAGTACTTC. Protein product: CASSLALGTNPRGETQYF.